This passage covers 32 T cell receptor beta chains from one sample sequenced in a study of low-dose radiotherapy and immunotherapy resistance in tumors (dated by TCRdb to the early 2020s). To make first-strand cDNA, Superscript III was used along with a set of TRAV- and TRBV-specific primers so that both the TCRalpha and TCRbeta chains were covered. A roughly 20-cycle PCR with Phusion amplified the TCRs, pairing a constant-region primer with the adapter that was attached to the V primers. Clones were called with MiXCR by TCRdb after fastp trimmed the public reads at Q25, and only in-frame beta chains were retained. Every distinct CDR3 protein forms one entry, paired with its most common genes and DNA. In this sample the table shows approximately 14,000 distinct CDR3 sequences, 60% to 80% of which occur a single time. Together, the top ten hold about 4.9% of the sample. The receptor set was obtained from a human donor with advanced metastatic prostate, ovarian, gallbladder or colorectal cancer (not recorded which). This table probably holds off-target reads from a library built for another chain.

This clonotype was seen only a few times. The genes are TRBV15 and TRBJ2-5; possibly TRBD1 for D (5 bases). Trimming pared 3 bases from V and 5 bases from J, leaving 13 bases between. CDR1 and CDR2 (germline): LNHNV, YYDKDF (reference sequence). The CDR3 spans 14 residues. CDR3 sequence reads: CATSSGRESETQYF. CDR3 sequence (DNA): TGTGCCACCAGCAGTGGCAGGGAAAGCGAGACCCAGTACTTC.

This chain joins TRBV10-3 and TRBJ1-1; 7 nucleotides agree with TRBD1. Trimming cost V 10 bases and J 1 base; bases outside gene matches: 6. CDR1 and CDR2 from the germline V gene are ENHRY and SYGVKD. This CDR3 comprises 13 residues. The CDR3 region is CATKTGRNTEAFF. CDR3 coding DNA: TGTGCCACCAAGACAGGGAGGAACACTGAAGCTTTCTTT.

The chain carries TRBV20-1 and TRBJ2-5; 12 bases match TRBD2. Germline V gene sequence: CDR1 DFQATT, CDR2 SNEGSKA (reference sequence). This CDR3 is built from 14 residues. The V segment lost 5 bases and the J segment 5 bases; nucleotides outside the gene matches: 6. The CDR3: CSAASGGDTETQYF. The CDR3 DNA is TGCAGTGCTGCTAGCGGGGGGGACACGGAGACCCAGTACTTC.

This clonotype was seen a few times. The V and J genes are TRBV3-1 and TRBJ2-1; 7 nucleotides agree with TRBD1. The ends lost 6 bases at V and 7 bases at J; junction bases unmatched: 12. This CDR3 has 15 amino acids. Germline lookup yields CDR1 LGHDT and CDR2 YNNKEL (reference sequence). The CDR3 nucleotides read TGTGCCAGCAGTCCCACAGGGGTCGCCGGGAATGAGCAGTTCTTC. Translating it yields CASSPTGVAGNEQFF.

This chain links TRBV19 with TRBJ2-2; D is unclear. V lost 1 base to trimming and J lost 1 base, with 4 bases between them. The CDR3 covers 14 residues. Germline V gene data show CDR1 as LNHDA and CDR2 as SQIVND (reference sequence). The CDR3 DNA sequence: TGTGCCAGTAGTATAGGAGGGAACACCGGGGAGCTGTTTTTT. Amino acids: CASSIGGNTGELFF.

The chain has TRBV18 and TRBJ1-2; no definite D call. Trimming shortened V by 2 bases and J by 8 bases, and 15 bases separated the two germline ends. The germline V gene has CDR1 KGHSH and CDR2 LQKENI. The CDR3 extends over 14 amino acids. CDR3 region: CASSPIAQPVGYTF. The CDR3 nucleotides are TGTGCCAGCTCACCAATCGCCCAGCCGGTCGGCTACACCTTC.

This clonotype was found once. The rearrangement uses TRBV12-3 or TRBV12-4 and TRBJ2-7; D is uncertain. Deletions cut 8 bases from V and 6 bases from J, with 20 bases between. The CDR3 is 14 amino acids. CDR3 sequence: CASRLSQAPAEQYF. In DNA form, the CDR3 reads TGTGCCAGCCGTCTGTCTCAGGCCCCAGCCGAGCAGTACTTC.

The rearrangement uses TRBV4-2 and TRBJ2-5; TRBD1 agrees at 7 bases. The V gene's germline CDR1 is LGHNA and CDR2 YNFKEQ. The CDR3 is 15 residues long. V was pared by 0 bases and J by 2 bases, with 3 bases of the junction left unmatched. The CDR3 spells CASSQDLGQQETQYF. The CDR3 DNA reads TGTGCCAGCAGCCAAGATTTGGGACAGCAAGAGACCCAGTACTTC.

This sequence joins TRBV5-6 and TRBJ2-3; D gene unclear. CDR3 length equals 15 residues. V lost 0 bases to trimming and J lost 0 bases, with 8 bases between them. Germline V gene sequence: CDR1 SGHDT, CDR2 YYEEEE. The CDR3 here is CASSLEPGSTDTQYF. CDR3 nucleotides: TGTGCCAGCAGCTTGGAACCCGGGAGCACAGATACGCAGTATTTT.

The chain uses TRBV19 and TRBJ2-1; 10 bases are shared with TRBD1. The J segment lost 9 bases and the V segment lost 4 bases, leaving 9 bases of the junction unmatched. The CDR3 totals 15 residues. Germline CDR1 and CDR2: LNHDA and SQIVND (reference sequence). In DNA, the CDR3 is TGTGCCAGTAGTAACGGACAGGGGGAAGTTAGTGAGCAGTTCTTC. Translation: CASSNGQGEVSEQFF.

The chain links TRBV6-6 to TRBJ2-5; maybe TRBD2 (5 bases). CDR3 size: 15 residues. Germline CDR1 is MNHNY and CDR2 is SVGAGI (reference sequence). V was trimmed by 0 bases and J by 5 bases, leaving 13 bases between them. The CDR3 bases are TGTGCCAGCAGTTACTCGAGGGCTAGCCAGGAGACCCAGTACTTC. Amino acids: CASSYSRASQETQYF.

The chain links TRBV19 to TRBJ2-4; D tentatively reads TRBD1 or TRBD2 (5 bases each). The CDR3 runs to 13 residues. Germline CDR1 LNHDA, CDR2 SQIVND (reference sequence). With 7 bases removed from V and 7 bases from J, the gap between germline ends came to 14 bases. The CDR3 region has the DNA TGTGCCAGTAACCCCCTATGGGGGAACATTCAGTACTTC. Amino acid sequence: CASNPLWGNIQYF.

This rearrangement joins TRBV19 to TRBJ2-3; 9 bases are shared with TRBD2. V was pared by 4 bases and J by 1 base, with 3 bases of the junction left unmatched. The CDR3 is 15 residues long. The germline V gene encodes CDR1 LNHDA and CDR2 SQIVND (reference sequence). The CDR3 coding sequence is TGTGCCAGTAGTACAAGGACTAGCGGCACAGATACGCAGTATTTT. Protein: CASSTRTSGTDTQYF.

CDR3 sequence: CASKSGIWAFF. Written as DNA, the CDR3 is TGTGCCAGCAAGTCCGGGATTTGGGCATTCTTT. The chain couples TRBV28 to TRBJ1-1; D is unresolved. This CDR3 comprises 11 residues. Germline assignment: CDR1 MDHEN and CDR2 SYDVKM. Trimming shortened V by 7 bases and J by 14 bases, and 17 bases separated the two germline ends.

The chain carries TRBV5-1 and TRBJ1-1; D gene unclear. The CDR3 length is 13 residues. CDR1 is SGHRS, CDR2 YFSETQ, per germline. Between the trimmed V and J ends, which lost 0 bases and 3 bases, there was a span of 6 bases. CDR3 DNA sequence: TGCGCCAGCAGCTTGGAGTCCGACACTGAAGCTTTCTTT. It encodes CASSLESDTEAFF.

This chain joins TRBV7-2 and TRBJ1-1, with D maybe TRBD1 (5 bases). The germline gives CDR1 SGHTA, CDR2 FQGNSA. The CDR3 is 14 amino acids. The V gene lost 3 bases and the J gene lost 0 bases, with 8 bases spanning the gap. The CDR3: CASSFDRLNTEAFF. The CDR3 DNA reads TGTGCCAGCAGCTTCGACAGACTGAACACTGAAGCTTTCTTT.

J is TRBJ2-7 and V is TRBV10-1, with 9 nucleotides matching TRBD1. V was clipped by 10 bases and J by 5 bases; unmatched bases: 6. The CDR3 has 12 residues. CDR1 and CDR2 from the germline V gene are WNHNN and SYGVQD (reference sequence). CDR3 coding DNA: TGCGCCACACAGGGGGCGAGCCACGAGCAGTACTTC. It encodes CATQGASHEQYF.

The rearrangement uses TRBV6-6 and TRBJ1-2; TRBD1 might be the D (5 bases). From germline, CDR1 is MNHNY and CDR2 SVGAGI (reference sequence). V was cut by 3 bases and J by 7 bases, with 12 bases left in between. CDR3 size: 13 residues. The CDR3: CASSYGGSGGYTF. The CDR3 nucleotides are TGTGCCAGCAGTTATGGGGGAAGCGGTGGCTACACCTTC.

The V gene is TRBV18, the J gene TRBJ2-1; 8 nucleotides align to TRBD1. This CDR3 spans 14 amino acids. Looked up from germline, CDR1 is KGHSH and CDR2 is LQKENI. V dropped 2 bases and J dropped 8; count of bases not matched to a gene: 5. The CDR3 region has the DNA TGTGCCAGCTCACCAAGACAGGGGCGGGATGAGCAGTTCTTC. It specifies CASSPRQGRDEQFF.

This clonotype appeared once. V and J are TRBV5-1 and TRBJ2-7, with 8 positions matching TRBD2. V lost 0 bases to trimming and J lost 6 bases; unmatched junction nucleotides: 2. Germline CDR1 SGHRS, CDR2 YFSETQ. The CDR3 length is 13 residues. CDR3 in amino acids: CASSLGAGGEQYF. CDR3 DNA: TGCGCCAGCAGCTTGGGGGCGGGGGGCGAGCAGTACTTC.

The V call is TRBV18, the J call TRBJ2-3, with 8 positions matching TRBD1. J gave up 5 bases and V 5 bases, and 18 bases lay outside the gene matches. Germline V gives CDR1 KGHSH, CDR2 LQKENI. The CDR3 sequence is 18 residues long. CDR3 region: CASSESIGQGFSGDTQYF. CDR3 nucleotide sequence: TGTGCCAGCTCAGAGAGCATTGGACAGGGTTTTTCTGGAGATACGCAGTATTTT.

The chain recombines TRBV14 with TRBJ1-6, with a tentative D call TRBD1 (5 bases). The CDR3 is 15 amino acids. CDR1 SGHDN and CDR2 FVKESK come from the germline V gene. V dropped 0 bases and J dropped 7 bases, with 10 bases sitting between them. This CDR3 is CASSQERGRNSPLHF. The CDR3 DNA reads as TGTGCCAGCAGCCAAGAGAGGGGAAGAAATTCACCCCTCCACTTT.

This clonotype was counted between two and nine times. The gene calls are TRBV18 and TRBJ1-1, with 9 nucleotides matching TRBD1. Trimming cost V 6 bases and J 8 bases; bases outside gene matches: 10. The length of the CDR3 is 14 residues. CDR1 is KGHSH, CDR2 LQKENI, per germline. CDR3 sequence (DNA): TGTGCCAGCTCCCCCCTTTACAGGGGGCGAGAAGCTTTCTTT. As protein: CASSPLYRGREAFF.

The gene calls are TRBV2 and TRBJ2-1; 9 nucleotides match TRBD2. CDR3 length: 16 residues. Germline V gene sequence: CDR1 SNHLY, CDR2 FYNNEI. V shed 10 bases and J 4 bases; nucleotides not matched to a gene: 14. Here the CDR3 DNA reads TGTGCCACCCTAGCGGGGACGTCACCTAAATACAATGAGCAGTTCTTC. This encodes CATLAGTSPKYNEQFF.

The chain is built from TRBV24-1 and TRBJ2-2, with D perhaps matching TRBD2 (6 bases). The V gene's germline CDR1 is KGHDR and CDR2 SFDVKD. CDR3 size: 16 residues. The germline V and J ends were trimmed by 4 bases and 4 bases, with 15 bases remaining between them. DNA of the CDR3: TGTGCCACCAGTGAGCCAACAGAAGCGGGCACCGGGGAGCTGTTTTTT. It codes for CATSEPTEAGTGELFF.

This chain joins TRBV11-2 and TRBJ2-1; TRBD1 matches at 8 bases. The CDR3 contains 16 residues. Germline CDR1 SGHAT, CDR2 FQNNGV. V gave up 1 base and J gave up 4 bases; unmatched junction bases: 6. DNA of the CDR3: TGTGCCAGCAGCTTAGCCCGGGACAGGATATACAATGAGCAGTTCTTC. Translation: CASSLARDRIYNEQFF.

Here the CDR3 DNA reads TGTGCCAGCAGCGAAAAAGCCGGGACCGGCAGGTGGTACGAGCAGTACTTC. It is translated as CASSEKAGTGRWYEQYF. This chain links TRBV7-9 with TRBJ2-7, with D perhaps being TRBD1 or TRBD2 (5 bases each). CDR1 is SEHNR, CDR2 FQNEAQ, per germline (reference sequence). Between the trimmed V and J ends, which lost 5 bases and 4 bases, there was a span of 24 bases. The CDR3 covers 17 residues.

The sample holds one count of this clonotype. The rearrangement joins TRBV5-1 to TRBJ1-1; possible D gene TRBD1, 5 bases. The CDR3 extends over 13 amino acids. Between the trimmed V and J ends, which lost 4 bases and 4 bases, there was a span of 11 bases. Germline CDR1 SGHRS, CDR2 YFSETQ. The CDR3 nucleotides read TGCGCCAGCAGCCAGGGAATGGGCACTGAAGCTTTCTTT. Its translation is CASSQGMGTEAFF.

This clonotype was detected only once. The CDR3 DNA follows: TGTGCCAGCAGCCAGCGTGACACCGGGGAGCTGTTTTTT. This sequence encodes CASSQRDTGELFF. This chain connects TRBV14 to TRBJ2-2; D is unclear. This CDR3 comprises 13 residues. The germline gives CDR1 SGHDN, CDR2 FVKESK. V lost 3 bases and J lost 3, with 5 bases in between.

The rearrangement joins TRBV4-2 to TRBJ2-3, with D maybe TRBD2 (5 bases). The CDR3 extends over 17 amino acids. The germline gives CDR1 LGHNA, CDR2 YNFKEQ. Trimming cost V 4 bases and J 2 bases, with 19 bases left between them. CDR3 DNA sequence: TGTGCCAGCAGCCCTCAATCGGCGGGCGACCACACAGATACGCAGTATTTT. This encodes CASSPQSAGDHTDTQYF.

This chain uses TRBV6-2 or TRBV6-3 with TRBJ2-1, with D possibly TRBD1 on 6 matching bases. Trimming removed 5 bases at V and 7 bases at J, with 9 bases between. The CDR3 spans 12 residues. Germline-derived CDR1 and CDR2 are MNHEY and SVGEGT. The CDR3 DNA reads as TGTGCCAGCAGTACCGACAGGAATGAGCAGTTCTTC. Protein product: CASSTDRNEQFF.

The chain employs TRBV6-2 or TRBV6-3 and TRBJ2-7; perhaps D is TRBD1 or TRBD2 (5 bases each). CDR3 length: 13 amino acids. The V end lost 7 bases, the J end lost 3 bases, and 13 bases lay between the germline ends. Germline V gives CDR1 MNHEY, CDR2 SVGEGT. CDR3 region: CASIKGRSYEQYF. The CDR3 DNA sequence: TGTGCCAGCATAAAGGGACGAAGCTACGAGCAGTACTTC.